Listed below are T cell receptor beta chains from one sample, sequenced in a study of blood T cells in healthy people across ages. Each CDR3 protein gets one entry after TCRdb re-called the 5' RACE reads with MiXCR. The sample includes some 1,800,000 distinct CDR3 sequences, about 39% of them seen just once. Sequencing was carried out using blood. These receptors were taken from a human donor in good health. CDR3s include the opening cysteine and the closing phenylalanine or tryptophan. Fields, in order: J gene, V gene, D gene, clone size, CDR3 DNA, CDR3 protein. A D gene is named only where the DNA matches it firmly. Size is stated for part of the rows, as once, few or many counts, or as a class when the clone is expanded.

j_call: TRBJ1-2; v_call: TRBV5-1; d_call: -; clone_size: -; cdr3_nt: TGCGCCAGCAGCTTGGTTTTTTCGAGGCCCGGCTATGGCTACACCTTC; cdr3_aa: CASSLVFSRPGYGYTF
j_call: TRBJ2-7; v_call: TRBV6-2/TRBV6-3; d_call: TRBD2; clone_size: -; cdr3_nt: TGTGCCAGCAGTTACCGCGTTAGCGGGGGCCGGTGGGACTCCTACGAGCAGTACTTC; cdr3_aa: CASSYRVSGGRWDSYEQYF
j_call: TRBJ2-7; v_call: TRBV29-1; d_call: -; clone_size: few; cdr3_nt: TGCAGCGTTGAAACGGGCAGAGAGTACGAGCAGTACTTC; cdr3_aa: CSVETGREYEQYF
j_call: TRBJ2-7; v_call: TRBV20-1; d_call: -; clone_size: -; cdr3_nt: TGCAGTGCTAGAGGTGACACCACCTACTACGAGCAGTACTTC; cdr3_aa: CSARGDTTYYEQYF
j_call: TRBJ2-7; v_call: TRBV6-5; d_call: -; clone_size: many; cdr3_nt: TGTGCCAGCAGCCTGGGAATATACTACGAGCAGTACTTC; cdr3_aa: CASSLGIYYEQYF
j_call: TRBJ1-2; v_call: TRBV12-3/TRBV12-4; d_call: -; clone_size: -; cdr3_nt: TGTGCCAGCAGTCGACCTATGACAGGCCACTATGGCTACACCTTC; cdr3_aa: CASSRPMTGHYGYTF
j_call: TRBJ2-7; v_call: TRBV19; d_call: TRBD1; clone_size: -; cdr3_nt: TGTGCCAGTACTACGAAGACAGGGTTTGGCGAGCAGTACTTC; cdr3_aa: CASTTKTGFGEQYF
j_call: TRBJ2-4; v_call: TRBV4-2; d_call: TRBD1; clone_size: many; cdr3_nt: TGTGCCAGCAGCCAGGAACGACAGGGTTGGATTCAGTACTTC; cdr3_aa: CASSQERQGWIQYF
j_call: TRBJ1-6; v_call: TRBV7-2; d_call: -; clone_size: -; cdr3_nt: TGTGCCAGCAGCTTAGCTCTTTTTGGTTATTCACCCCTCCACTTT; cdr3_aa: CASSLALFGYSPLHF
j_call: TRBJ1-1; v_call: TRBV29-1; d_call: -; clone_size: few; cdr3_nt: TGCAGCGTAGACTACAGGGATGTGAACACTGAAGCTTTCTTT; cdr3_aa: CSVDYRDVNTEAFF
j_call: TRBJ1-2; v_call: TRBV7-9; d_call: TRBD1; clone_size: -; cdr3_nt: TGTGCCATTCCTAACCGGGACAGCGAGAACTATGGCTACACCTTC; cdr3_aa: CAIPNRDSENYGYTF
j_call: TRBJ2-3; v_call: TRBV5-5; d_call: -; clone_size: -; cdr3_nt: TGTGCCAGCAGCCAACCAGGGACAGGCGTAGCGGGAGATACGCAGTATTTT; cdr3_aa: CASSQPGTGVAGDTQYF
j_call: TRBJ1-5; v_call: TRBV20-1; d_call: -; clone_size: -; cdr3_nt: TGCAGTGCTAGAGATGGACAGTATAGCAATCAGCCCCAGCATTTT; cdr3_aa: CSARDGQYSNQPQHF
j_call: TRBJ2-4; v_call: TRBV10-3; d_call: -; clone_size: many; cdr3_nt: TGTGCCATCAGTGATATAAATCCTGGGGCCAAAAACATTCAGTACTTC; cdr3_aa: CAISDINPGAKNIQYF